One T cell receptor (beta chain) is described in this entry. The data stem from a study of CD8 T cells in Susac syndrome. CDR3 length equals 12 residues. V lost 4 bases to trimming and J lost 6 bases, with 7 bases between them. Germline V CDR1 and CDR2: SNHLY, FYNNEI. An amount of RNA that ranged from about 0.45 to 1 ug was reverse transcribed with random hexamers. Using its own MiXCR run on the immunoSEQ multiplex PCR reads, TCRdb lists one record per CDR3 protein. Of some 180,000 distinct CDR3 sequences in the sample, approximately 94% are singletons; the top ten hold over 0.08%. The chain couples TRBV2 to TRBJ2-1; D uncertain. The sequenced sample was CD4+ T cells from PBMCs. The receptor was isolated from a human donor in good health. Written as DNA, the CDR3 is TGTGCCAGCAGTGTGGGCCTCAATGAGCAGTTCTTC. This gives the protein CASSVGLNEQFF.